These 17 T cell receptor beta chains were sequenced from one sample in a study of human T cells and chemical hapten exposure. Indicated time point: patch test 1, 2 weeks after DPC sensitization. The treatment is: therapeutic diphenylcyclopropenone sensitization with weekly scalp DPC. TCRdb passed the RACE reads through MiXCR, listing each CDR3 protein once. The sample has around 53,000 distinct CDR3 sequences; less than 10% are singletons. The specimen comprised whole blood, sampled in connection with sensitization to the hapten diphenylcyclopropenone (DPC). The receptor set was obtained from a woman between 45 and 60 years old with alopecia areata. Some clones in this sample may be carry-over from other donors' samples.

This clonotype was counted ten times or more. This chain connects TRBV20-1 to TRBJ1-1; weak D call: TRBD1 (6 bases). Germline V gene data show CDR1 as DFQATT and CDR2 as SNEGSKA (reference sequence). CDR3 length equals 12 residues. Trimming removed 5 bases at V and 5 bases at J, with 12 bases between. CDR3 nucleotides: TGCAGTGCTTCTCCAGGGGTTACTGAAGCTTTCTTT. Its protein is CSASPGVTEAFF.

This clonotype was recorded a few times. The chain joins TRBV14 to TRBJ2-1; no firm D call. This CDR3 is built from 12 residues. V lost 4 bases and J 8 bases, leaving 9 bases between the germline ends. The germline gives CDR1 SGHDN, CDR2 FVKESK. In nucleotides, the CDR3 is TGTGCCAGCAGCCTCTCTGTCCATGAGCAGTTCTTC. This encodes CASSLSVHEQFF.

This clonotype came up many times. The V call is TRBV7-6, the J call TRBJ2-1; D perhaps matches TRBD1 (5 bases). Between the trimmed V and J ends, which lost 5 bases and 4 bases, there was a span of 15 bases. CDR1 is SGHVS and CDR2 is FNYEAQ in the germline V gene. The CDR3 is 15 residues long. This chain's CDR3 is CASSPQVDLYNEQFF. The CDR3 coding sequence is TGTGCCAGCAGCCCACAGGTTGACCTATACAATGAGCAGTTCTTC.

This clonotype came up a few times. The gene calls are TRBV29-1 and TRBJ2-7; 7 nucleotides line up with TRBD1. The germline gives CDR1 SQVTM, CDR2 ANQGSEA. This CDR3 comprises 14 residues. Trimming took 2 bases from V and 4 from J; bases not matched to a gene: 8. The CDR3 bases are TGCAGCGTTGAAACTGGGACAGCGGTTTACGAGCAGTACTTC. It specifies CSVETGTAVYEQYF.

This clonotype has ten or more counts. CDR3 in DNA: TGTGCCAGCAGTTTTTCCAGGACCGGGGAGCTGTTTTTT. It specifies CASSFSRTGELFF. The rearrangement links TRBV27 to TRBJ2-2, with D uncertain. V lost 3 bases, J lost 5 bases, and 7 bases lay in between. CDR1 and CDR2 (germline): MNHEY, SMNVEV (reference sequence). The CDR3 is 13 residues long.

The CDR3 DNA follows: TGTGCCAGCAGCTTAGGTATAACGGGGCAAGAGACCCAGTACTTC. Protein sequence: CASSLGITGQETQYF. The chain employs TRBV11-2 and TRBJ2-5; tentatively, D is TRBD2 (5 bases). Trimming cost V 1 base and J 2 bases, with 11 bases left between them. CDR1 and CDR2 (germline): SGHAT, FQNNGV. The CDR3 contains 15 residues.

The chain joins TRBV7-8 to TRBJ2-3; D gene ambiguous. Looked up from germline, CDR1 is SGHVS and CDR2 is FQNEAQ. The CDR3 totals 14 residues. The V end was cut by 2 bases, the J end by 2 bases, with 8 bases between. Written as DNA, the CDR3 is TGTGCCAGCAGCTTAACTTGGTACACAGATACGCAGTATTTT. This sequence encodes CASSLTWYTDTQYF.

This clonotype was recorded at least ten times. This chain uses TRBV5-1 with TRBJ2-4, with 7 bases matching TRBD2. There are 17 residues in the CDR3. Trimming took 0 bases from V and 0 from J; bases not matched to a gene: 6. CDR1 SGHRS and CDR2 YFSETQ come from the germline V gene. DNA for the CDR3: TGCGCCAGCAGCTTGGATCCAGCGGGAATAGCCAAAAACATTCAGTACTTC. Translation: CASSLDPAGIAKNIQYF.

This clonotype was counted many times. The CDR3 reads CANPGTGCGELFF. CDR3 nucleotide sequence: TGCGCCAACCCCGGGACAGGGTGCGGGGAGCTGTTTTTT. This chain uses TRBV10-2 with TRBJ2-2, with TRBD1 matching 9 bases. CDR1 WSHSY and CDR2 SAAADI come from the germline V gene. The CDR3 is made up of 13 amino acids. The ends lost 10 bases at V and 7 bases at J; junction bases unmatched: 7.

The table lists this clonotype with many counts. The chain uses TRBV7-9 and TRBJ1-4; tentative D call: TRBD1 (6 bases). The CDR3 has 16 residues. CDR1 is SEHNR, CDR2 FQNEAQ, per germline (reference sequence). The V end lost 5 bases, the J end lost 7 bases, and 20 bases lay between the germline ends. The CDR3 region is CASSRNPGTIGEKLFF. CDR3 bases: TGTGCCAGCAGCCGCAATCCCGGGACAATAGGTGAAAAACTGTTTTTT.

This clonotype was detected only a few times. Here the CDR3 reads CASSQWTISGNTIYF. CDR3 coding DNA: TGTGCCAGCAGCCAATGGACAATCTCTGGAAACACCATATATTTT. The J gene is TRBJ1-3, the V gene TRBV3-1, with D possibly matching TRBD1 (5 bases). The germline CDR1 and CDR2 sequences are LGHDT and YNNKEL (reference sequence). V lost 2 bases and J 0 bases, leaving 8 bases between the germline ends. The CDR3 contains 15 residues.

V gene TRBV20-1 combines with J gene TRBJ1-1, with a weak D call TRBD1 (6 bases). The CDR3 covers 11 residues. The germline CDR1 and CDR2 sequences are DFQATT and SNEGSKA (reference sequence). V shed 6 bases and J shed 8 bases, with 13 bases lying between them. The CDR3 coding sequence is TGCAGTGCAGGGACAATCGGCGAAGCTTTCTTT. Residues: CSAGTIGEAFF.

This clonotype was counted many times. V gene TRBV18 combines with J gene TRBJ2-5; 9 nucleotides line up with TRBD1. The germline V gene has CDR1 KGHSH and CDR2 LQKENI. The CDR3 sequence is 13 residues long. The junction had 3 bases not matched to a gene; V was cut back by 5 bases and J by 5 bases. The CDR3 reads CASSGDRVETQYF. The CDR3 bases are TGTGCCAGCTCAGGGGACAGGGTCGAGACCCAGTACTTC.

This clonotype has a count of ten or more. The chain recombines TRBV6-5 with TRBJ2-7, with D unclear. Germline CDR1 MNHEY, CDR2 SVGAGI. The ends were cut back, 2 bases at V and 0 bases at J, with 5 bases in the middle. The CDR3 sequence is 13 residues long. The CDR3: CASSYGNSYEQYF. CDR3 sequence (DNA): TGTGCCAGCAGTTACGGCAACTCCTACGAGCAGTACTTC.

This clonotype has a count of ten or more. In DNA, the CDR3 is TGTGCCAGCAGGGTTCAGGCTAATGGAGGTTATGGCTACACCTTC. It codes for CASRVQANGGYGYTF. The chain employs TRBV6-5 and TRBJ1-2; D unresolved. Germline V gene sequence: CDR1 MNHEY, CDR2 SVGAGI. V was shortened by 6 bases and J by 5 bases, with 19 bases between the two germline ends. The CDR3 extends over 15 amino acids.

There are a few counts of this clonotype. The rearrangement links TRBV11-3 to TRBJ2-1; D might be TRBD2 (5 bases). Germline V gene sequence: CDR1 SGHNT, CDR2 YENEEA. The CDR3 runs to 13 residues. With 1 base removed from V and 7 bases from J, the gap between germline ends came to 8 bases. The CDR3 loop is CASSLVTGNEQFF. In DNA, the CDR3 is TGTGCCAGCAGCTTAGTAACGGGGAATGAGCAGTTCTTC.

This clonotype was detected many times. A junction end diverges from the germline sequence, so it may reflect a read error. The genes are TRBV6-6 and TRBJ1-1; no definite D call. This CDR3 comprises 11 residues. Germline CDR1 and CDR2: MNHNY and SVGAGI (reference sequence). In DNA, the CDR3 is TGTGCCAGCACCCAGAAGGGCCCCCGAGAATTT. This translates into CASTQKGPREF.